Listed here is a single T cell receptor (beta chain). The clone's antigen remains unknown. Within one base of it there is no much larger clone, and no base qualities were kept. CDR1 and CDR2, looked up from the germline V gene, are SNHLY and FYNNEI. The CDR3 spans 12 residues, from the cysteine through the phenylalanine. The sequence is cut down to CDR3 DNA, 36 bases in frame from base 1. The trim is 7 bases for V and 5 bases for J, with a gap of 9 bases between the germline ends. Library construction relied on the immunoSEQ multiplex PCR assay. To provide template for TCR sequencing, every sample had RNA extracted and reverse transcribed into cDNA. First-strand cDNA was synthesized using SuperScript III with a 2:1 mix of oligo-dT and random hexamers. Amplification bias was assessed with a synthetic immune receptor repertoire, and residual bias was removed computationally. On the authors' methods: Raw reads were preprocessed to remove errors, and CDR3 was defined by IMGT conventions from the conserved cysteine to phenylalanine. Clonality was computed as 1 minus the Shannon entropy, with the entropy normalized by log2 of the number of productive unique TCRs. Scalp TCRbeta sequences were cross-referenced with sorted blood CD4 and CD8 repertoires so that the CD4 or CD8 identity of scalp clones could be inferred. TCRdb's version of the immuneACCESS table is confined to in-frame rearrangements and falls short of the full clone set. An unresolved V gene accounts for under half of the shortfall where checked; the remainder is of unknown origin. V, J and clone size derive from that table, while D and trimming were established from the DNA sequence. In this sample the table shows more than 95,000 clones, about 40% of which occur a single time. Jointly, the top ten make up approximately 1.4% of the sample.

The entry originates in a study of CD8+ T cells in alopecia areata (dated by TCRdb to the late 2010s). Study-wide context: The treated patients took part in an open-label pilot trial in which moderate-to-severe alopecia areata was treated with oral tofacitinib at 5 to 10 mg twice daily. Patients received tofacitinib for 6 to 18 months and were then followed off drug for 6 months to check for delayed response and recurrence. In both human patients and the C3H/HeJ mouse model, the study applied high-throughput TCRbeta sequencing to look at T cell clonal expansion in alopecia areata. In humans, TCRbeta sequencing was performed on scalp tissue and on sorted CD4+ and CD8+ peripheral blood T cells from healthy controls and from patients with patchy or totalis/universalis alopecia areata. Biopsies were taken from tofacitinib-treated patients at baseline and again at 4 and 24 weeks into treatment, and several of those patients also had a later scalp biopsy. Clonality in the scalp was compared among normal scalp (n=4), patchy alopecia areata scalp (n=8), and alopecia totalis/universalis scalp (n=8). RNA was obtained with the PAXgene miRNA kit for fixed scalp, the miRNeasy kit for PBMCs, and the RNeasy kit for mouse skin. TCRbeta CDR3 regions were amplified by immunoSEQ multiplex PCR with 35 Vbeta forward and 13 Jbeta reverse primers. What the authors observed across the whole study: Unlike mouse skin, where gammadelta T cells dominate, normal human skin contains resident alphabeta T cells that get sequenced too, which complicates analysis of the scalp TCR repertoire. Compared with mice, TCR sequences shared between patients were less clear, possibly partly because of HLA diversity across the patient population. Higher clonality and more expanded CD8+ clones were observed in lesional scalp than in normal scalp, particularly in alopecia totalis/universalis, a finding suggestive of antigenic drive.

From alopecia areata patients, peripheral blood was collected along with lesional scalp punch biopsies. PBMCs were isolated by density centrifugation and stained for CD3, CD4 and CD8, and CD4+ and CD8+ T cells were sorted on a FACSAria. The sequence is built from TRBV2 and TRBJ1-5, with the D gene uncertain. Sequencing was carried out using CD4+ T cells sorted from blood. The TCR was taken from a human donor with alopecia areata. Here the CDR3 is given as CASNEGYQPQHF. The base sequence is TGTGCCAGCAACGAGGGCTATCAGCCCCAGCATTTT.